These 21 T cell receptor beta chains were sequenced from one sample in a study of identical twins. In TCRdb, the 5' RACE reads were re-called with MiXCR into one record per CDR3 protein. The sample includes about 530,000 distinct CDR3 sequences, over 12% seen only once; the top ten take nearly 0.45%. This sample was shared with a second study, whose subject was yellow fever vaccine responses in identical twins.

Sequenced material: CD4+ T cells sorted from blood. The origin of the receptors is a woman between 18 and 29 years old in good health.

This clonotype was recorded a few times. The genes are TRBV27 and TRBJ2-1, with 7 positions matching TRBD1. Germline CDR1 reads MNHEY; CDR2 reads SMNVEV (reference sequence). This CDR3 has 16 amino acids. The junction had 8 bases not matched to a gene; V was cut back by 5 bases and J by 1 base. In DNA, the CDR3 is TGTGCCAGCAGTAGAACCGGGACAGTGTCCTACAATGAGCAGTTCTTC. Amino acid sequence: CASSRTGTVSYNEQFF.

This clonotype was counted only a few times. V is TRBV10-3 and J is TRBJ2-2, with D possibly TRBD2 on 6 matching bases. V shed 7 bases and J shed 3 bases, with 9 bases lying between them. CDR3 length equals 13 residues. CDR1 and CDR2 from the germline V gene are ENHRY and SYGVKD. The CDR3 here is CAITGGYTGELFF. The CDR3 coding sequence is TGTGCCATCACCGGAGGGTACACCGGGGAGCTGTTTTTT.

This clonotype was picked up a small number of times. The V and J genes are TRBV21-1 and TRBJ2-1; the D call of TRBD2 is as the table states it, not checked on the DNA. TRBV21-1 is a pseudogene segment. The CDR3 is 18 amino acids. For the CDR3, the DNA is TGTGCCAGCAGCAAATTCGGGGCTAGCGGGATCCTATCCAATGAGCAGTTCTTC. Protein sequence: CASSKFGASGILSNEQFF.

This clonotype has just a few counts. The chain has TRBV12-3 or TRBV12-4 and TRBJ2-7; the D is unclear. The V end lost 3 bases, the J end lost 6 bases, and 12 bases lay between the germline ends. This CDR3 has 13 residues. The DNA for the CDR3 is TGTGCCAGCAGTTTGGGTCAAGAGGCCGAGCAGTACTTC. Amino acid sequence: CASSLGQEAEQYF.

The CDR3 sequence: CATSDWTSGSSYNEQFF. CDR3 bases: TGTGCCACCAGTGATTGGACTAGCGGGAGCTCCTACAATGAGCAGTTCTTC. The chain carries TRBV24-1 and TRBJ2-1, with TRBD2 matching over 13 bases. Germline trimming cut 2 bases from V and 0 bases from J; bases unmatched to any gene: 0. In germline, CDR1 is KGHDR, CDR2 SFDVKD. The CDR3 length is 17 residues.

The DNA of the CDR3 is TGTGCCAGCAGCCGCTACCGGGGTAGCGGGAGTTCCAATGAGCAGTTCTTC. It translates to CASSRYRGSGSSNEQFF. This chain uses TRBV5-4 with TRBJ2-1, with 9 bases that match TRBD2. The V gene end was trimmed by 4 bases and the J gene end by 6 bases; junction bases not matched to a gene: 14. Germline loops: CDR1 SGHNT, CDR2 YYREEE (reference sequence). The length of the CDR3 is 17 residues.

This clonotype was counted many times. This chain uses TRBV5-1 with TRBJ2-1; TRBD1 agrees at 10 bases. Trimming removed 3 bases from V and 5 bases from J; junction bases left unmatched: 5. The CDR3 has 15 residues. Germline lookup yields CDR1 SGHRS and CDR2 YFSETQ. DNA of the CDR3: TGCGCCAGCAGCTGGAGCGGGACAGGGGACAATGAGCAGTTCTTC. It translates to CASSWSGTGDNEQFF.

This clonotype was observed a few times. This chain uses TRBV7-6 with TRBJ2-1, with D unresolved. Germline-derived CDR1 and CDR2 are SGHVS and FNYEAQ. CDR3 length: 16 amino acids. V lost 0 bases and J 1 base, leaving 10 bases between the germline ends. CDR3 amino acids: CASSLAGSLSYNEQFF. The DNA for the CDR3 is TGTGCCAGCAGCTTAGCGGGCAGCCTTTCCTACAATGAGCAGTTCTTC.

The chain uses TRBV12-3 or TRBV12-4 and TRBJ2-5; 7 bases agree with TRBD1. Germline trimming cut 5 bases from V and 5 bases from J; bases unmatched to any gene: 8. This CDR3 comprises 14 residues. In DNA, the CDR3 is TGTGCCAGCAGTGCCCAACAGGGGCGGGAGACCCAGTACTTC. Protein sequence: CASSAQQGRETQYF.

The rearrangement uses TRBV10-3 and TRBJ2-5; TRBD2 aligns across 10 bases. This CDR3 is 15 amino acids long. V trimming: 5 bases; J trimming: 1 base; junction bases outside the gene matches: 4. Germline values: CDR1 ENHRY, CDR2 SYGVKD. The CDR3 region is CAISKLAGPQETQYF. Here the CDR3 DNA reads TGTGCCATCAGTAAACTAGCGGGGCCCCAAGAGACCCAGTACTTC.

The genes are TRBV29-1 and TRBJ2-7; no clear D gene. The CDR3 length is 11 residues. V lost 6 bases, J lost 5 bases, and 11 bases lay in between. Germline values: CDR1 SQVTM, CDR2 ANQGSEA. CDR3 in amino acids: CSVGYTHEQYF. In nucleotides, the CDR3 is TGCAGCGTGGGCTACACCCACGAGCAGTACTTC.

This chain links TRBV6-5 with TRBJ1-1; 7 bases match TRBD1. The length of the CDR3 is 15 residues. Germline CDR1 MNHEY, CDR2 SVGAGI. V was clipped by 4 bases and J by 6 bases; unmatched bases: 11. The CDR3 loop is CASSSPGGGTSEAFF. CDR3 DNA: TGTGCCAGCAGTTCGCCAGGGGGGGGAACGTCTGAAGCTTTCTTT.

The chain combines TRBV12-5 with TRBJ2-3, with 7 bases that match TRBD1. This CDR3 is 20 amino acids long. Trimming at V came to 2 bases and at J to 0 bases, leaving 17 bases not matched to a gene. CDR1 and CDR2 from the germline V gene are LGHNT and FRNRAP. CDR3 DNA sequence: TGTGCTAGTGGTTTGACGACCCACCGGGACAGCGTTTCTAGCACAGATACGCAGTATTTT. It codes for CASGLTTHRDSVSSTDTQYF.

The genes are TRBV5-1 and TRBJ1-4; 7 bases map to TRBD1. Germline V gene sequence: CDR1 SGHRS, CDR2 YFSETQ. This CDR3 has 15 residues. V lost 1 base to trimming and J lost 8 bases; unmatched junction nucleotides: 8. This chain's CDR3 is CASSLRQGGREKLFF. CDR3 nucleotides: TGCGCCAGCAGCTTGAGACAGGGAGGAAGGGAAAAACTGTTTTTT.

The chain couples TRBV18 to TRBJ2-7; D might be TRBD2 (5 bases). The CDR3 covers 16 residues. Trimming removed 2 bases at V and 3 bases at J, with 17 bases between. Germline-derived CDR1 and CDR2 are KGHSH and LQKENI. CDR3 nucleotide sequence: TGTGCCAGCTCACCAATCCCGGCCGGGGTCCACTACGAGCAGTACTTC. Translation gives CASSPIPAGVHYEQYF.

This clonotype appeared a few times. The chain combines TRBV6-5 with TRBJ1-4, with D possibly TRBD1 on 6 matching bases. The V gene's germline CDR1 is MNHEY and CDR2 SVGAGI. The germline V and J ends were trimmed by 3 bases and 3 bases, with 11 bases remaining between them. This CDR3 has 15 residues. The CDR3 is CASSYSGDPNEKLFF. DNA for the CDR3: TGTGCCAGCAGTTATTCAGGGGACCCTAATGAAAAACTGTTTTTT.

The rearrangement joins TRBV15 to TRBJ1-5; 8 bases match TRBD1. Looked up from germline, CDR1 is LNHNV and CDR2 is YYDKDF (reference sequence). With 3 bases clipped from V and 4 bases from J, the junction kept 5 bases outside the gene matches. This CDR3 comprises 15 residues. Here the CDR3 reads CATSSPGQANQPQHF. The CDR3 DNA reads as TGTGCCACCAGCAGCCCGGGACAGGCAAATCAGCCCCAGCATTTT.

This clonotype was observed many times. The gene calls are TRBV10-3 and TRBJ2-1, with 7 nucleotides matching TRBD2. The germline gives CDR1 ENHRY, CDR2 SYGVKD. Germline trimming cut 2 bases from V and 0 bases from J; bases unmatched to any gene: 7. The CDR3 is made up of 17 amino acids. DNA of the CDR3: TGTGCCATCAGTGAGCCTTACCGCGGGAGCTCCTACAATGAGCAGTTCTTC. This translates into CAISEPYRGSSYNEQFF.

This clonotype appeared once. V usage is TRBV7-9 and J usage is TRBJ2-1; unclear D gene. The V gene lost 0 bases and the J gene lost 2 bases, with 11 bases spanning the gap. From germline, CDR1 is SEHNR and CDR2 FQNEAQ (reference sequence). The CDR3 consists of 16 residues. The CDR3 nucleotides are TGTGCCAGCAGCTTAGCGGGATCGAACCCCTACAATGAGCAGTTCTTC. It is translated as CASSLAGSNPYNEQFF.

V gene TRBV7-6 combines with J gene TRBJ2-3; D remains unclear. The length of the CDR3 is 14 residues. Trimming took 1 base from V and 2 from J, leaving 7 bases between them. CDR1 and CDR2 (germline): SGHVS, FNYEAQ. The CDR3 spells CASSLVLITDTQYF. The CDR3 region has the DNA TGTGCCAGCAGCTTAGTTTTAATCACAGATACGCAGTATTTT.

The genes are TRBV7-2 and TRBJ2-1; 10 bases are a match to TRBD2. V lost 1 base and J lost 5; bases outside the gene matches: 8. Germline V CDR1 and CDR2: SGHTA, FQGNSA. This CDR3 has 17 amino acids. CDR3 bases: TGTGCCAGCAGCTTAGTGGGGGGGACTAGCGTCAACAATGAGCAGTTCTTC. This translates into CASSLVGGTSVNNEQFF.